These 10 T cell receptor beta chains were sequenced from one sample in a study of identical twins (dated by TCRdb to about 2016). Library construction relied on 5' RACE. The data were produced on an Illumina HiSeq 2000. TCRdb reprocessing: public reads trimmed at Q25 with fastp, clones called with MiXCR, in-frame beta chains kept. When rows share a CDR3 protein, they turn into one entry using the most common DNA and genes. The sample yields about 570,000 distinct CDR3 sequences; approximately 9.6% were counted once. Together, the top ten hold more than 2.5% of the sample. Separately, the same data were catalogued under a study of yellow fever vaccine responses in identical twins.

Sequenced sample: PBMCs. These receptors originate from a woman younger than 30 in good health.

The rearrangement uses TRBV29-1 and TRBJ2-3; D unclear. Trimming took 4 bases from V and 2 from J, leaving 10 bases between them. The length of the CDR3 is 13 residues. The germline V gene has CDR1 SQVTM and CDR2 ANQGSEA. For the CDR3, the DNA is TGCAGCGTTGGGTGGCGGAACACAGATACGCAGTATTTT. It is translated as CSVGWRNTDTQYF.

This clonotype was seen a few times. V and J are TRBV18 and TRBJ2-7, with 14 bases matching TRBD2. The V and J ends lost 1 base and 6 bases, in that order; junction bases with no gene match: 14. The CDR3 loop spans 19 amino acids. Germline assignment: CDR1 KGHSH and CDR2 LQKENI. The CDR3 DNA reads as TGTGCCAGCTCACCACTCCGGGGGACTAGCGGGAGTGGTTTCGGCGAGCAGTACTTC. Translation gives CASSPLRGTSGSGFGEQYF.

Ten or more counts support this clonotype. The chain couples TRBV5-1 to TRBJ1-2; 9 bases fit TRBD1. The CDR3 covers 15 residues. J gave up 2 bases and V 4 bases, and 6 bases lay outside the gene matches. Germline assignment: CDR1 SGHRS and CDR2 YFSETQ. CDR3 in amino acids: CASSPGQGDNYGYTF. The CDR3 nucleotides are TGCGCCAGCAGCCCGGGACAGGGAGACAACTATGGCTACACCTTC.

J is TRBJ2-7 and V is TRBV7-2; TRBD2 might be the D (7 bases). CDR3 length: 13 residues. Trimming stripped 10 bases from V and 4 bases from J, with 17 bases between. In germline, CDR1 is SGHTA, CDR2 FQGNSA. In nucleotides, the CDR3 is TGTGCCACTCAGGGGCGGGAGAGGTACGAGCAGTACTTC. This encodes CATQGRERYEQYF.

This clonotype has ten or more counts. This chain joins TRBV27 and TRBJ2-7; TRBD1 agrees at 11 bases. The germline CDR1 and CDR2 sequences are MNHEY and SMNVEV (reference sequence). CDR3 size: 14 residues. Losses at the gene ends were 4 bases for V and 4 bases for J; bases not matched to a gene: 3. CDR3: CASSSGTGGYEQYF. The CDR3 bases are TGTGCCAGCAGTTCCGGGACAGGGGGTTACGAGCAGTACTTC.

The genes are TRBV11-2 and TRBJ2-1, with TRBD2 as a possible D gene (6 bases). Germline V CDR1 and CDR2: SGHAT, FQNNGV. The CDR3 is 15 amino acids. With 2 bases removed from V and 4 bases from J, the gap between germline ends came to 12 bases. The CDR3 nucleotides read TGTGCCAGCAGCTTACTTAATAGCGGTTACAATGAGCAGTTCTTC. Its translation is CASSLLNSGYNEQFF.

This clonotype occurred many times. The chain employs TRBV9 and TRBJ2-1, with 8 bases matching TRBD2. The germline V gene has CDR1 SGDLS and CDR2 YYNGEE. The CDR3 loop spans 13 amino acids. Germline trimming cut 3 bases from V and 10 bases from J; bases unmatched to any gene: 6. The CDR3 here is CASSARSSGEQFF. The CDR3 DNA follows: TGTGCCAGCAGCGCCCGTTCTAGCGGGGAGCAGTTCTTC.

The sample holds many counts of this clonotype. The gene calls are TRBV20-1 and TRBJ2-7; tentatively, D is TRBD2 (6 bases). The CDR3 is 14 residues long. V was shortened by 4 bases and J by 0 bases, with 13 bases between the two germline ends. CDR1 and CDR2 (germline): DFQATT, SNEGSKA (reference sequence). The CDR3 loop is CSATPAGSSYEQYF. The CDR3 coding sequence is TGCAGTGCTACCCCAGCGGGTAGCTCCTACGAGCAGTACTTC.

This clonotype appeared many times. The chain couples TRBV20-1 to TRBJ2-7; D might be TRBD1 or TRBD2, each matching 5 bases. This CDR3 spans 12 amino acids. The germline V and J ends were trimmed by 2 bases and 2 bases, with 7 bases remaining between them. Germline V CDR1 and CDR2: DFQATT, SNEGSKA (reference sequence). The CDR3 spells CSARQGPYEQYF. The CDR3 DNA follows: TGCAGTGCTAGACAGGGACCCTACGAGCAGTACTTC.

The rearrangement joins TRBV4-2 to TRBJ2-7, with D perhaps being TRBD1 or TRBD2 (5 bases each). The CDR3 is made up of 16 amino acids. The germline V gene has CDR1 LGHNA and CDR2 YNFKEQ. Trimming left V 1 base short and J 0 bases short, with 13 bases between. As DNA, the CDR3 is TGTGCCAGCAGCCAAGGATCGGCAGGGAGCTCCTACGAGCAGTACTTC. It translates to CASSQGSAGSSYEQYF.